These 20 T cell receptor beta chains were sequenced from one sample in a study of blood T cell repertoires in COVID-19. The method was immunoSEQ multiplex PCR; TCRdb's version includes in-frame clones alone and lacks a portion of them. The sample consists of 250,000 to 400,000 clones, around 90% of them appearing once. The sequencing sample was made of peripheral blood. These receptors originate from a woman in her thirties with COVID-19, enrolled during active disease.

The chain couples TRBV27 to TRBJ2-2; perhaps TRBD1 as D (5 bases). The V end was cut by 2 bases, the J end by 5 bases, with 9 bases between. Germline CDR1 reads MNHEY; CDR2 reads SMNVEV (reference sequence). This CDR3 is 14 amino acids long. This chain's CDR3 is CASSLQTVTGELFF. CDR3 DNA sequence: TGTGCCAGCAGTTTACAGACAGTAACCGGGGAGCTGTTTTTT.

The V gene is TRBV28, the J gene TRBJ2-1, with TRBD2 matching over 7 bases. Germline assignment: CDR1 MDHEN and CDR2 SYDVKM. J lost 1 base, V lost 1 base, and 4 bases had no gene match. The CDR3 is 16 amino acids. In nucleotides, the CDR3 is TGTGCCAGCAGTTTATCGGGGGGAGAGTCCTACAATGAGCAGTTCTTC. The encoded protein is CASSLSGGESYNEQFF.

The rearrangement links TRBV10-2 to TRBJ2-1; 12 bases line up with TRBD2. V shed 6 bases and J 8 bases; nucleotides not matched to a gene: 5. Germline lookup yields CDR1 WSHSY and CDR2 SAAADI. The CDR3 runs to 14 residues. CDR3 DNA: TGCGCCAGCAGCCGGACTAGCGGGATATATGAGCAGTTCTTC. Translating it yields CASSRTSGIYEQFF.

The chain carries TRBV29-1 and TRBJ2-1, with 7 bases matching TRBD2. V was pared by 6 bases and J by 0 bases, with 5 bases of the junction left unmatched. Germline V gives CDR1 SQVTM, CDR2 ANQGSEA. There are 14 residues in the CDR3. CDR3 DNA: TGCAGCGTGGCCTGGGGGGGCTCCTACAATGAGCAGTTCTTC. Amino acids: CSVAWGGSYNEQFF.

The CDR3 loop is CASRASDRGPNQPQHF. CDR3 DNA: TGTGCCAGCAGGGCCTCGGACAGGGGGCCCAATCAGCCCCAGCATTTT. The chain uses TRBV6-6 and TRBJ1-5; 11 positions agree with TRBD1. This CDR3 comprises 16 residues. V lost 6 bases to trimming and J lost 3 bases; unmatched junction nucleotides: 7. Germline CDR1 and CDR2: MNHNY and SVGAGI (reference sequence).

This rearrangement joins TRBV28 to TRBJ2-7; 9 bases are a match to TRBD2. The junction had 15 bases not matched to a gene; V was cut back by 6 bases and J by 0 bases. The V gene's germline CDR1 is MDHEN and CDR2 SYDVKM. The CDR3 length is 18 residues. The CDR3 region has the DNA TGTGCCAGCAGAAAAGCGGGAGGCCCATCCTTACCCTCCTACGAGCAGTACTTC. Translated, it gives CASRKAGGPSLPSYEQYF. The full variable domain, with the rest looked up from reference TRBV28 and TRBJ2-7, is DVKVTQSSRYLVKRTGEKVFLECVQDMDHENMFWYRQDPGLGLRLIYFSYDVKMKEKGDIPEGYSVSREKKERFSLILESASTNQTSMYLCASRKAGGPSLPSYEQYFGPGTRLTVT.

The sample holds one count of this clone. The V gene is TRBV27, the J gene TRBJ1-1, with 9 bases matching TRBD1. This CDR3 is 12 amino acids long. Per the germline V gene, CDR1 is MNHEY and CDR2 is SMNVEV (reference sequence). V was clipped by 6 bases and J by 5 bases; unmatched bases: 1. The CDR3 region is CASRTGGTEAFF. CDR3 coding DNA: TGTGCCAGCAGGACAGGGGGGACTGAAGCTTTCTTT.

The chain couples TRBV12-1 to TRBJ2-3; the listed D gene, TRBD2, was not tested against the DNA. TRBV12-1 is marked as a pseudogene. The CDR3 spans 15 residues. The CDR3 sequence: CASSSRTLSTDTQYF. CDR3 sequence (DNA): TGTGCCAGCAGTTCCCGGACTCTTAGCACAGATACGCAGTATTTT.

This clone was detected once. The V call is TRBV24-1, the J call TRBJ1-5; 11 bases fit TRBD1. The length of the CDR3 is 18 residues. The germline V gene encodes CDR1 KGHDR and CDR2 SFDVKD. The ends lost 3 bases at V and 2 bases at J; junction bases unmatched: 8. CDR3 loop: CATSDGKPGQGGNQPQHF. CDR3 nucleotides: TGTGCCACCAGTGATGGAAAACCGGGACAGGGGGGCAATCAGCCCCAGCATTTT.

This sequence joins TRBV30 and TRBJ1-6, with 9 bases aligning to TRBD1. The junction had 6 bases not matched to a gene; V was cut back by 2 bases and J by 7 bases. Germline V gene sequence: CDR1 GTSNPN, CDR2 SVGIG (reference sequence). The CDR3 loop spans 15 amino acids. The CDR3 here is CAWSTTGGANSPLHF. Here the CDR3 DNA reads TGTGCCTGGAGTACGACAGGGGGTGCGAATTCACCCCTCCACTTT.

This chain uses TRBV27 with TRBJ1-1, with TRBD1 identical over 7 bases. Losses at the gene ends were 6 bases for V and 2 bases for J; bases not matched to a gene: 6. The CDR3 runs to 14 residues. Germline CDR1 and CDR2: MNHEY and SMNVEV (reference sequence). CDR3 sequence (DNA): TGTGCCAGCAGATCGGACAGGCAAAACACTGAAGCTTTCTTT. The encoded protein is CASRSDRQNTEAFF.

The sample holds one count of this clone. This sequence joins TRBV19 and TRBJ2-1; 9 bases line up with TRBD1. Germline CDR1 reads LNHDA; CDR2 reads SQIVND (reference sequence). Unmatched junction bases numbered 13, after V lost 7 bases and J lost 6 bases. The CDR3 has 16 amino acids. The CDR3 region is CASKDRGEARRNEQFF. The CDR3 DNA follows: TGTGCCAGTAAAGACAGGGGGGAGGCCAGGCGCAATGAGCAGTTCTTC. Filled out from reference TRBV19 and TRBJ2-1, the complete variable domain reads DGGITQSPKYLFRKEGQNVTLSCEQNLNHDAMYWYRQDPGQGLRLIYYSQIVNDFQKGDIAEGYSVSREKKESFPLTVTSAQKNPTAFYLCASKDRGEARRNEQFFGPGTRLTVL.

This chain joins TRBV6-5 and TRBJ2-2, with 9 bases matching TRBD2. This CDR3 is 14 amino acids long. V was pared by 6 bases and J by 5 bases, with 4 bases of the junction left unmatched. Germline V lookup: CDR1 MNHEY, CDR2 SVGAGI. Here the CDR3 reads CASRTSGETGELFF. The CDR3 coding sequence is TGTGCCAGCAGGACTAGCGGAGAGACCGGGGAGCTGTTTTTT.

The chain links TRBV6-5 to TRBJ1-1; the D gene is possibly TRBD1 (6 bases). The CDR3 sequence is 15 residues long. The V gene lost 4 bases and the J gene lost 1 base, with 13 bases spanning the gap. Germline-derived CDR1 and CDR2 are MNHEY and SVGAGI. CDR3 sequence (DNA): TGTGCCAGCAGTTCTCCGGGACAAGGGAACACTGAAGCTTTCTTT. Translating it yields CASSSPGQGNTEAFF.

The chain employs TRBV4-1 and TRBJ1-1; 10 bases align to TRBD1. Per the germline V gene, CDR1 is MGHRA and CDR2 is YSYEKL. The ends lost 4 bases at V and 5 bases at J; junction bases unmatched: 7. The CDR3 contains 15 residues. CDR3 residues: CASSLTDRGYTEAFF. The CDR3 DNA reads as TGCGCCAGCAGCCTAACGGACAGGGGGTATACTGAAGCTTTCTTT.

The V call is TRBV6-5, the J call TRBJ1-5; 11 nucleotides align to TRBD1. Germline CDR1 and CDR2: MNHEY and SVGAGI. V shed 5 bases and J 7 bases; nucleotides not matched to a gene: 7. The CDR3 length is 15 residues. The CDR3 coding sequence is TGTGCCAGCAGTACTCGGGACAGGGGGGAGCAGCCCCAGCATTTT. Its protein product is CASSTRDRGEQPQHF.

This clone came up many times. The chain is built from TRBV4-1 and TRBJ1-4; a possible D gene is TRBD1 (5 bases). Germline lookup yields CDR1 MGHRA and CDR2 YSYEKL. Deletions cut 1 base from V and 3 bases from J, with 12 bases between. The CDR3 runs 16 residues. The CDR3 is CASSQVGQRANEKLFF. As DNA, the CDR3 is TGCGCCAGCAGCCAAGTGGGGCAGAGAGCTAATGAAAAACTGTTTTTT.

This chain's CDR3 is CASSLVAGAQETQYF. Here the CDR3 DNA reads TGCGCCAGCAGCTTGGTGGCAGGTGCCCAAGAGACCCAGTACTTC. The chain employs TRBV5-1 and TRBJ2-5; D gene ambiguous. Germline lookup yields CDR1 SGHRS and CDR2 YFSETQ. The CDR3 consists of 15 residues. V was cut by 0 bases and J by 1 base, with 10 bases left in between.

V is TRBV19 and J is TRBJ2-1; no clear D. Germline loops: CDR1 LNHDA, CDR2 SQIVND (reference sequence). CDR3 length equals 13 residues. The V end was cut by 5 bases, the J end by 2 bases, with 7 bases between. The CDR3 bases are TGTGCCAGTAGTGATACTACCTACAATGAGCAGTTCTTC. This translates into CASSDTTYNEQFF.

The chain is built from TRBV7-2 and TRBJ1-1; 8 nucleotides match TRBD1. The CDR3 is 16 amino acids. The V gene's germline CDR1 is SGHTA and CDR2 FQGNSA. The J segment lost 0 bases and the V segment lost 1 base, leaving 4 bases of the junction unmatched. CDR3 DNA: TGTGCCAGCAGCTTAGGGCGACAGGGGTTGAACACTGAAGCTTTCTTT. This encodes CASSLGRQGLNTEAFF.